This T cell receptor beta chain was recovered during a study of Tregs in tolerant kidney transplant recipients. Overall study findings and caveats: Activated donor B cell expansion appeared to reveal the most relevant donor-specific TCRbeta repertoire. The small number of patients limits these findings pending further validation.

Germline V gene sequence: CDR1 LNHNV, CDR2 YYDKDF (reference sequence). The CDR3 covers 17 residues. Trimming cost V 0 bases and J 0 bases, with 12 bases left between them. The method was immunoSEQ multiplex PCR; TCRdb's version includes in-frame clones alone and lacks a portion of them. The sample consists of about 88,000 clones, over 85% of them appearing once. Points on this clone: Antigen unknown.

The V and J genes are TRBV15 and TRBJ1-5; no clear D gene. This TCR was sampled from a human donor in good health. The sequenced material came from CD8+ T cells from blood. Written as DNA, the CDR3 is TGTGCCACCAGCAGAGAGGCAGTATTGAATAGCAATCAGCCCCAGCATTTT. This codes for CATSREAVLNSNQPQHF.